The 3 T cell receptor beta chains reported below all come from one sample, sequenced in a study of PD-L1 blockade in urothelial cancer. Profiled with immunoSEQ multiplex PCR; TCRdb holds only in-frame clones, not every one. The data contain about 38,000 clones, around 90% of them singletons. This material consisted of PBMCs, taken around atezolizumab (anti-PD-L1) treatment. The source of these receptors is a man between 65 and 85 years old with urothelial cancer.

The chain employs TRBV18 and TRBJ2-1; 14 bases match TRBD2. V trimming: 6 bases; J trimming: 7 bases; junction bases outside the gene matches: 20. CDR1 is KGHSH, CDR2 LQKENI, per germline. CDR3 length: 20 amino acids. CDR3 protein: CASSLSGTSGSRILWNEQFF. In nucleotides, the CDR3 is TGTGCCAGCTCTCTTTCCGGGACTAGCGGGAGTAGAATTTTATGGAATGAGCAGTTCTTC.

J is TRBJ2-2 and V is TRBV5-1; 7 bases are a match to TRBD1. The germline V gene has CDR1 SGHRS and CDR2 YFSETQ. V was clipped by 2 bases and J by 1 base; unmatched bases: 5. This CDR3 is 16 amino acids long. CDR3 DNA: TGCGCCAGCAGCTTATACAGGGGCCAGAACACCGGGGAGCTGTTTTTT. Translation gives CASSLYRGQNTGELFF.

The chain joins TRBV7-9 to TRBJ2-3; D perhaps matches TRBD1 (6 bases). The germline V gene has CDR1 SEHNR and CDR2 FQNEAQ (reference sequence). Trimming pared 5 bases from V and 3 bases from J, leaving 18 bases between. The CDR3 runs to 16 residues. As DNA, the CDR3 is TGTGCCAGCAGCGCATTACGACAGGTTCGGACAGATACGCAGTATTTT. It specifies CASSALRQVRTDTQYF.